This T cell receptor (beta chain) was obtained from a study of blood T cell repertoires in COVID-19. Study-wide context: COVID-19 samples from acute and convalescent phases originated in the United States, Italy and Spain. T cells, B-cell-depleted T cells, or PBMCs supplied cDNA or gDNA.

J was trimmed by 1 base and V by 3 bases; bases with no gene match: 11. This CDR3 contains 17 residues. Germline CDR1 is SGHDN and CDR2 is FVKESK. Original processing notes: Estimates of nucleated cell counts were drawn from the amplification of reference gene primers. Libraries were prepared by immunoSEQ multiplex PCR; TCRdb keeps only in-frame clonotypes and omits some of them. V and J calls and clone size are as listed in that table; D and trimming were resolved from the DNA. The table shows 95,000 to 110,000 clones, with about nine tenths occurring only once. This receptor was taken from a woman older than 75 in a cohort sampled during active COVID-19. Sequenced: peripheral blood. The V and J genes are TRBV14 and TRBJ2-7; 8 nucleotides align to TRBD1. The DNA for the CDR3 is TGTGCCAGCAGCCATTTTTCCGACAGGGGCAGATCCTACGAGCAGTACTTC. This translates into CASSHFSDRGRSYEQYF.